This T cell receptor (beta chain) was retrieved from a study of tumor-infiltrating lymphocytes in primary liver carcinoma. In the study overall: The patients included men and women who were aged 30 to 69 years.

This clonotype was detected many times. Alongside blood RNA obtained from unsorted whole blood, germline DNA was also extracted. Before the operation took place, around 4 milliliters of peripheral blood were collected. TCR beta cDNA came from about 500 ng total RNA, primed with a constant-region primer. For TCR beta, libraries were produced by three nested multiplex PCR rounds using slightly modified ARM-PCR. The two initial PCR rounds, around 11 cycles each, used TRBV1-TRBV30 forward and C-beta reverse primers. Via MiXCR, TCRdb re-called the multiplex PCR reads, giving one row per CDR3 protein. The repertoire consists of approximately 330,000 distinct CDR3 sequences, with roughly 61% occurring once and the leading ten covering roughly 6%. V lost 4 bases and J lost 0, with 10 bases in between. There are 15 residues in the CDR3. Germline V CDR1 and CDR2: MNHEY, SVGAGI.

This receptor was taken from a man aged 35 to 55 with primary liver carcinoma and hepatitis B virus infection. This chain links TRBV6-5 with TRBJ2-1; D gene ambiguous. Input material: peripheral blood. DNA of the CDR3: TGTGCCAGCAGTTTGGTGGGAAACTCCTACAATGAGCAGTTCTTC. Translating gives CASSLVGNSYNEQFF.